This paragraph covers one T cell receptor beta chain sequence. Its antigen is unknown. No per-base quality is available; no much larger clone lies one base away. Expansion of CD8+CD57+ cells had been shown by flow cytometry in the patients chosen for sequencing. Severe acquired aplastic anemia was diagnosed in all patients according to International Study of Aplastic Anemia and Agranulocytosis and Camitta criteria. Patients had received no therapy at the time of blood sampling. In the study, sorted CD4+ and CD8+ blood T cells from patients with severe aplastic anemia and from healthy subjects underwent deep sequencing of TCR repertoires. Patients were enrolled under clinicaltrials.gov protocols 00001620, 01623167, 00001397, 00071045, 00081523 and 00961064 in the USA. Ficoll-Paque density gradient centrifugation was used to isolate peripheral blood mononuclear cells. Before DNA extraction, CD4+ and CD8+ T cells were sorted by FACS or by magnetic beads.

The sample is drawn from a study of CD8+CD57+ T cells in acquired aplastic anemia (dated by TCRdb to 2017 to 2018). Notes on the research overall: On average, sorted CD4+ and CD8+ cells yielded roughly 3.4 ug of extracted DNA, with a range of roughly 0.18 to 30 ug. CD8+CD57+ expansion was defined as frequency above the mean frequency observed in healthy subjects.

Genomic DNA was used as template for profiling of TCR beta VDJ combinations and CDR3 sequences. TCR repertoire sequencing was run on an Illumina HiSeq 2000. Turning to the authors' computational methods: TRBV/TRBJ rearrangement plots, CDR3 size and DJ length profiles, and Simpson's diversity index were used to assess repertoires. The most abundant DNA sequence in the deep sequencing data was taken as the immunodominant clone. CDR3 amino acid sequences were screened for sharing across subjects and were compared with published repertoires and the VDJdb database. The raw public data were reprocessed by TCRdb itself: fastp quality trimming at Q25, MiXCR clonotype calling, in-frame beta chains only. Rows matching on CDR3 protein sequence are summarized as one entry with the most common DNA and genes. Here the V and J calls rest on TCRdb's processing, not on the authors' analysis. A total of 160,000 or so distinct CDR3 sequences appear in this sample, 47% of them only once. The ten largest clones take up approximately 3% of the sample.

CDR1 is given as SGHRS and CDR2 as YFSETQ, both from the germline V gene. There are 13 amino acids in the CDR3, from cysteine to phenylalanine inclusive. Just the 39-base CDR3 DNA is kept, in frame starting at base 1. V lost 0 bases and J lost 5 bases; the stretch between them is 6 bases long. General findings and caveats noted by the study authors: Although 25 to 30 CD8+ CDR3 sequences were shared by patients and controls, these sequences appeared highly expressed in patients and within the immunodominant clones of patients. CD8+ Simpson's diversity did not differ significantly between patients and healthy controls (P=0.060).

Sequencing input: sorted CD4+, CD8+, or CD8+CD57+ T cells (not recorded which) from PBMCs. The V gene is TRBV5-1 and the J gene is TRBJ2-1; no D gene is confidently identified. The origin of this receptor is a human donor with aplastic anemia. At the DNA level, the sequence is TGCGCCAGCAGCTTGGCCCGCAACAATGAGCAGTTCTTC. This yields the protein CASSLARNNEQFF.